This TCR beta chain was identified during a study of blood T cell repertoires in COVID-19. Study-wide context: Whether acute or convalescent, the COVID-19 samples came from the United States, Italy and Spain.

CDR1 and CDR2 (germline): LNHDA, SQIVND (reference sequence). This CDR3 is built from 13 residues. The V and J ends lost 8 bases and 9 bases, in that order; junction bases with no gene match: 8. Sequencing used immunoSEQ multiplex PCR; TCRdb keeps in-frame clones, though not all of them. The sample has roughly 66,000 clones, 91% seen once. This TCR derives from a human donor with active COVID-19. The donor label of this sample is uncertain. The sample was peripheral blood. The V and J genes are TRBV19 and TRBJ2-1, with 9 positions matching TRBD2. The chain's CDR3 is CASGPGLASEQFF. CDR3 DNA: TGTGCCAGTGGACCGGGACTAGCTTCTGAGCAGTTCTTC.